The rows below give T cell receptor beta chains drawn from one sample of a study of monozygotic twins with inflammatory bowel disease. Following a re-call of the 5' RACE reads, TCRdb has one entry per CDR3 protein and lacks DNA. The sample has about 200,000 distinct CDR3 sequences. Sequencing used blood. The receptors shown here come from a human donor with ulcerative colitis or Crohn's disease, or a healthy co-twin of an affected twin (not recorded which). Both conserved end residues are part of each CDR3.

>TRBV5-1|14|TRBJ2-3
CASSLAGVGDTQYF
>TRBV7-8|15|TRBJ1-5
CASTMGTGRNQPQHF
>TRBV11-2|15|TRBJ2-2
CASRKIGSNTGELFF
>TRBV7-9|17|TRBJ1-2
CASSLSGRLEKGDGYTF
>TRBV7-3|17|TRBJ2-1
CASSLTGNSGDYNEQFF
>TRBV3-1|14|TRBJ1-2
CASSQSGGPVGYTF
>TRBV9|16|TRBJ2-1
CASSPQPPTGYNEQFF
>TRBV10-3|17|TRBJ1-2
CAISESKLGLGRYGYTF
>TRBV5-1|13|TRBJ2-1
CASSRASEYGQFF
>TRBV9|15|TRBJ2-1
CASSVASGAYNEQFF
>TRBV7-8|14|TRBJ1-6
CASSLGRGDSPLHF
>TRBV5-6|15|TRBJ1-2
CASSSPIPGLDGYTF
>TRBV7-2|12|TRBJ1-5
CASSSPNQPQHF
>TRBV27|13|TRBJ2-5
CASREDRVETQYF
>TRBV20-1|15|TRBJ2-1
CSAAPFQSSYNEQFF
>TRBV4-2|16|TRBJ1-5
CASSQETGAGNQPQHF
>TRBV15|16|TRBJ1-4
CATSREGGVKLEKLFF
>TRBV7-9|16|TRBJ1-1
CASSLFPLDRDTEAFF
>TRBV7-2|16|TRBJ1-3
CASSLPRDRGGNTIYF
>TRBV11-3|20|TRBJ1-1
CASSILTGTANPKMNTEAFF
>TRBV6-5|15|TRBJ1-2
CASSYGPAIDYGYTF
>TRBV19|14|TRBJ1-1
CASRETGSNTEAFF
>TRBV7-9|15|TRBJ2-5
CASSSLPSGKETQYF
>TRBV4-3|12|TRBJ1-2
CASSLLGGGYTF
>TRBV20-1|14|TRBJ2-7
CSAGRSGHSYEQYF
>TRBV7-9|13|TRBJ2-3
CASSHLEADTQYF
>TRBV5-1|15|TRBJ2-1
CASSSGTGGPDEQFF
>TRBV27|14|TRBJ1-2
CASRGQGALYGYTF
>TRBV12-3/TRBV12-4|15|TRBJ2-6
CASTATGSGANVLTF